The clone carrying this T cell receptor (beta chain) has more than one count but fewer than ten. Its target is not known. The cDNA had a unique molecular identifier and a template-switch universal primer site. TCRdb processed the 5' RACE reads anew with MiXCR; each CDR3 protein has one entry. The sample includes 1,800,000 or so distinct CDR3 sequences, around 33% of them seen just once. The CDR3 consists of 13 residues. Germline CDR1 reads SGHRS; CDR2 reads YFSETQ. The sample comes from a study of identical twins. Points from the study as a whole: Within beta out-of-frame sequences, the excess sharing observed between twins was weaker. Insertion counts were lower in abundant cord blood beta clonotypes, a trend that memory repertoires did not show.

This TCR came from a newborn girl in good health. Sequenced input: cord blood. The rearrangement uses TRBV5-1 and TRBJ2-4, with D possibly TRBD1 on 5 matching bases. The DNA end favors TRBJ2-7, so the J call may be wrong. CDR3 loop: CASSLVGQGEQYF. CDR3 bases: TGCGCCAGCAGCTTGGTGGGGCAGGGCGAGCAGTACTTC.